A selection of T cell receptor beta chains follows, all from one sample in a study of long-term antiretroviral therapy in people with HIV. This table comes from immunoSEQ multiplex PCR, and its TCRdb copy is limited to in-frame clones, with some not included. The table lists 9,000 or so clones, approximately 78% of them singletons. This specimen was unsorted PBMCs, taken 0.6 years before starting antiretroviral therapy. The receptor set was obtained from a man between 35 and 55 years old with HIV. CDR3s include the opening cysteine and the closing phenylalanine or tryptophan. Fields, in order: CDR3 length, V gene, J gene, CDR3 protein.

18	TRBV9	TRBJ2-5	CASSVAGGAAGHQETQYF
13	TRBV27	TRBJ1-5	CASSLMRGQPQHF
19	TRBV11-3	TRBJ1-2	CASSTTGENRTECNYGYTF
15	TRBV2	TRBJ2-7	CASSEYQGATYEQYF
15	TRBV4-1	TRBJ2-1	CASSRPDRGFGEQFF
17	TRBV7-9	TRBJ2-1	CASSPLLAGVTYNEQFF
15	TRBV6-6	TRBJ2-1	CASSPGTGGYNEQFF
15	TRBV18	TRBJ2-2	CASSPSQAGAGELFF
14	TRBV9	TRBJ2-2	CASSPRTGTGELFF
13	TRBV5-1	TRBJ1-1	CASSPGTATEAFF
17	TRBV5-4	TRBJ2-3	CASSRGLAGSSTDTQYF
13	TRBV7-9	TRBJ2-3	CASSPVRSDTQYF
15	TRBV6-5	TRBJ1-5	CASSYGPGLNQPQHF
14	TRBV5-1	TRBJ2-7	CASTRGAGGDEQYF
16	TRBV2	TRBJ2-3	CASSSLPLPITDTQYF
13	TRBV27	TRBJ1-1	CASRRAGNTEAFF
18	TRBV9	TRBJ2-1	CASSVVGGVAGAYNEQFF
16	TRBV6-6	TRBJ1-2	CASSNNHPGQIYGYTF
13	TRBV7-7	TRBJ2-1	CASSFGTAGEQFF
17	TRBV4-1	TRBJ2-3	CASSQVLAGGLEDTQYF
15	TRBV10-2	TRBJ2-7	CAASRNPGLTYEQYF
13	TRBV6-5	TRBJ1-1	CASSTWTGDKAFF
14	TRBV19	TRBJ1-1	CASSIGMSGTEAFF
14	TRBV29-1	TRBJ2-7	CSVATDGGPYEQYF
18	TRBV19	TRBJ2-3	CASSIPPVGVLSTDTQYF
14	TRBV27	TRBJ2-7	CASRRGPGLYEQYF
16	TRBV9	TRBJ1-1	CASSVARDSLNTEAFF
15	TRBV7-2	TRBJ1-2	CASSFRDRGLGGYTF
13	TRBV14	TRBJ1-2	CASSQGANYGYTF
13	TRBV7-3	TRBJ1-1	CASSSDRGTEAFF
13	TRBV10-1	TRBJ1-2	CASSETRDYGYTF
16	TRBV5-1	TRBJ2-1	CASSLAGTGVYNEQFF
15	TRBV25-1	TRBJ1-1	CASSELGQRNTEAFF
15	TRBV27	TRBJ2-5	CASSTGQGSQETQYF
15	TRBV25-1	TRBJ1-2	CASSDRGTGAYGYTF
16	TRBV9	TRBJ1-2	CASSVGLAGGNYGYTF
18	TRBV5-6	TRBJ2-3	CASSLTGLAGGRGDTQYF
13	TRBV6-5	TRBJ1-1	CASSYVDHTEAFF
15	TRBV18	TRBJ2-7	CASSPPTVSSYEQYF
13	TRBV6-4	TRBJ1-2	CASTTGRYYGYTF
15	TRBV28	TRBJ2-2	CASSSPSGGGGELFF